This T cell receptor (beta chain) was profiled in a study of brain T cells in children with intractable seizures. Study results and caveats: Pre- and post-surgery blood differed in depth, so pre-surgery absences may be undersampling.

Stated time point: blood from clinic visit 5 months post-surgery; TSC patient then seizure free. Sequencing was limited to surgery cases with top T cell transcript signatures in brain tissue. Pre-surgery treatment included at least one anti-epileptic drug. CDR3 size: 17 residues. V shed 5 bases and J shed 1 base, with 20 bases lying between them. Germline CDR1 is SGHTA and CDR2 is FQGNSA. This clone was detected once. Its antigen is currently unknown. Here immunoSEQ multiplex PCR was the method, and the copy in TCRdb shows in-frame clones only, minus some. The sample holds approximately 330,000 clones, 93% seen once.

The chain is built from TRBV7-2 and TRBJ1-2; D might be TRBD1 (5 bases). Sequences were derived from peripheral blood, sampled less than 6 months after surgery. The clonotype comes from a boy younger than two with tuberous sclerosis and intractable seizures. CDR3 bases: TGTGCCAGCAGCCCTAAAATCCGGGACGGATTTAACTATGGCTACACCTTC. Translation gives CASSPKIRDGFNYGYTF. Full variable domain (rest looked up from reference TRBV7-2 and TRBJ1-2): GAGVSQSPSNKVTEKGKDVELRCDPISGHTALYWYRQSLGQGLEFLIYFQGNSAPDKSGLPSDRFSAERTGGSVSTLTIQRTQQEDSAVYLCASSPKIRDGFNYGYTFGSGTRLTVV.